This T cell receptor beta chain was captured in a study of post-analysis software for immune sequencing data. Across the whole study: Relapsing-remitting, secondary progressive and progressive-relapsing multiple sclerosis courses were included.

This clonotype was found a few times. Its target is unknown. General study results and limits: Samples prepared in the same batch strongly co-clustered by F measure. Roughly five TRBV segments appeared more often in patients than in controls, and TRBV5-6, TRBV5-1 and TRBV20-1 were among these.

CDR1 MNHEY and CDR2 SVGAGI come from the germline V gene. The CDR3 has 13 amino acids. Trimming cost V 5 bases and J 4 bases, with 10 bases left between them. Unique-molecular-identifier-tagged TCR beta cDNA libraries were used. TCRdb reprocessed the PCR reads with MiXCR, giving one entry per CDR3 protein. The repertoire holds 650,000 to 900,000 distinct CDR3 sequences, with just over 45% as singletons. This TCR derives from a girl aged 10-17 years with multiple sclerosis. The rearrangement joins TRBV6-5 to TRBJ2-3; perhaps TRBD2 as D (6 bases). The sample taken for sequencing was blood. The DNA of the CDR3 is TGTGCCAGCAGTAACGGAGGGGCAGATACGCAGTATTTT. Translating gives CASSNGGADTQYF.